This record covers a single T cell receptor (beta chain). Its antigen is as yet unknown. The study's library attached unique molecular identifiers to single cDNA molecules. MiXCR, applied by TCRdb to the RACE reads, yields one record per CDR3 protein. This table has some 250,000 distinct CDR3 sequences, 7.7% appearing once. This CDR3 comprises 14 residues. V was clipped by 1 base and J by 7 bases, with 11 bases between them. Time point noted: pre-sensitization, week 0. Specified treatment: therapeutic diphenylcyclopropenone sensitization with weekly scalp DPC. The authors' total RNA extraction used unfractionated whole blood. This entry belongs to a study of human T cells and chemical hapten exposure. Study-wide results and caveats: The presence of alopecia in the donors means their immune response may differ from healthy people's. DPC sensitization did not alter TCRs above 1 in 1000 frequency.

This chain joins TRBV12-3 or TRBV12-4 and TRBJ2-1, with a weak D call TRBD1 (5 bases). The sequence derives from a young man with alopecia areata. Some clones in this sample may be carry-over from other donors' samples. Sequencing used whole blood, obtained in connection with sensitization to the hapten diphenylcyclopropenone (DPC). CDR3 coding DNA: TGTGCCAGCAGTTTAGGTCCTAGGACAAATGAGCAGTTCTTC. Protein sequence: CASSLGPRTNEQFF.